Here is one TCR beta chain with its context. Participants spanned ages roughly 18 to 95 years and resided in roughly 22 US areas. Allocation to cohorts depended on clinical history reported by the participants. All recovered Cohort 3 donors got two negative PCRs, got clearance, or saw symptom resolution. Data came from immunoSEQ multiplex PCR; TCRdb stores just in-frame clones and leaves some out. This table has around 250,000 clones, about 82% appearing once. The data were taken from a study of blood T cell repertoires in COVID-19. The sequence was collected from a woman aged 50 to 60 who had recovered from COVID-19. The material sequenced was PBMCs or T cells enriched from blood (not recorded which).

The DNA for the CDR3 is TGTGCCAGCAGCCCCCACTATGGGGGGAAAGGAAGCACAGATACGCAGTATTTT. Protein: CASSPHYGGKGSTDTQYF. The V and J genes are TRBV3-1 (or the pseudogene TRBV3-2) and TRBJ2-3; a possible D gene is TRBD2 (6 bases). Germline V gene sequence: CDR1 LGHDT, CDR2 YNNKEL (reference sequence). The CDR3 has 18 amino acids. The V gene lost 4 bases and the J gene lost 0 bases, with 20 bases spanning the gap.